This T cell receptor (beta chain) was documented in a study of shared clonotypes between healthy human individuals. Study-wide points: Naive subsets usually exceeded memory subsets in estimated richness. It was the non-shared clonotypes that had lower generation probabilities than clonotypes shared by all four donors. A handful of donors had 4% to 6.5% of their naive CD4 clonotypes in common.

TCRdb's table, derived via immunoSEQ multiplex PCR, lists solely in-frame clones and lacks some. This sample has roughly 2 million clones, with roughly 94% found just once. This CDR3 has 15 amino acids. The V end lost 1 base, the J end lost 3 bases, and 12 bases lay between the germline ends. CDR1 is SGHRS and CDR2 is YFSETQ in the germline V gene. For this clone: Its cognate antigen is unknown.

Sequencing was carried out using naive CD4+ T cells sorted from blood. Subset: CD45RA+ positively selected. The TCR comes from a man younger than 35 in good health. This chain joins TRBV5-1 and TRBJ2-3; no reliable D call. DNA for the CDR3: TGCGCCAGCAGCTTGACCCCGGTAGGGACAGATACGCAGTATTTT. It translates to CASSLTPVGTDTQYF.